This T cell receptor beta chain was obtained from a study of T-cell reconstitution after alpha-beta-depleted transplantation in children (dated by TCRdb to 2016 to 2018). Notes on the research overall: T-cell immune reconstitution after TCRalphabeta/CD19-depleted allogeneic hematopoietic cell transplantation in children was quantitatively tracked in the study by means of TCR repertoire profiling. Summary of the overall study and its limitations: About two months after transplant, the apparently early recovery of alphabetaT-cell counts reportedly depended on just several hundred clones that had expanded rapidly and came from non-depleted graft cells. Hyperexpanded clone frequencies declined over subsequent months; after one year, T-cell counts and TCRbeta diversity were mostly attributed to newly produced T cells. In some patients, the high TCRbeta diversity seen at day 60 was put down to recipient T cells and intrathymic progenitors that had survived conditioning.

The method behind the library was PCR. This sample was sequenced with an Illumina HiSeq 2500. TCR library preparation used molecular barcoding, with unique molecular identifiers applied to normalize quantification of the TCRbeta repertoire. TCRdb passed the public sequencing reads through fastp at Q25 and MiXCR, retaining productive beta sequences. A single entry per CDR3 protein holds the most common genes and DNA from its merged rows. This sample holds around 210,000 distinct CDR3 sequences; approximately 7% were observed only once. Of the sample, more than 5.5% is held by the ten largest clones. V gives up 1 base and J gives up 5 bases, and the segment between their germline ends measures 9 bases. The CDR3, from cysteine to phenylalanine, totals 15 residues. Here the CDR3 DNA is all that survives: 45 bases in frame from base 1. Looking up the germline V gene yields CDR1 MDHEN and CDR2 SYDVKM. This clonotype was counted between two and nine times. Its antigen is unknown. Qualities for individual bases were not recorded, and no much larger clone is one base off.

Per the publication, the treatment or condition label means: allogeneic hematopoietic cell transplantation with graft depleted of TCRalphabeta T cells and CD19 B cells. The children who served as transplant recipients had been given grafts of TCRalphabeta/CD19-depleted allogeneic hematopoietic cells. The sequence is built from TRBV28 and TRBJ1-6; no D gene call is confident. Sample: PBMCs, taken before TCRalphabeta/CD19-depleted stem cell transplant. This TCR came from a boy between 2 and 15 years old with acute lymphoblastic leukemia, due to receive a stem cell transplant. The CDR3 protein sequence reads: CASSLSPQNNSPLHF. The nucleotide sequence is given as TGTGCCAGCAGTTTATCCCCACAGAATAATTCACCCCTCCACTTT. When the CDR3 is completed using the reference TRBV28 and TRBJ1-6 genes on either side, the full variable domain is DVKVTQSSRYLVKRTGEKVFLECVQDMDHENMFWYRQDPGLGLRLIYFSYDVKMKEKGDIPEGYSVSREKKERFSLILESASTNQTSMYLCASSLSPQNNSPLHFGNGTRLTVT.